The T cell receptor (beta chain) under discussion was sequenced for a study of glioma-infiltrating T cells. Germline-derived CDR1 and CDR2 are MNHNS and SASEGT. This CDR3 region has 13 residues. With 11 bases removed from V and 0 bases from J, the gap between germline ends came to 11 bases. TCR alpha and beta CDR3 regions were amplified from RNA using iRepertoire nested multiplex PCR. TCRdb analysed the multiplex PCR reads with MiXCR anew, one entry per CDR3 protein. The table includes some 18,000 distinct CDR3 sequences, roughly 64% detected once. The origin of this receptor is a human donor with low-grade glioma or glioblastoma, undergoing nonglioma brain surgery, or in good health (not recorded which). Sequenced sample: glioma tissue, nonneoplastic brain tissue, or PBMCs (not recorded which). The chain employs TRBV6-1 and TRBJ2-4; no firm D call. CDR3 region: CAEGDLAKNIQYF. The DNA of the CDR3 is TGTGCCGAAGGTGACTTAGCCAAAAACATTCAGTACTTC.